This T cell receptor (beta chain) emerged from a study of CD8+CD57+ T cells in acquired aplastic anemia. V was clipped by 4 bases and J by 5 bases; unmatched bases: 2. This CDR3 is 13 amino acids long. Germline V gene data show CDR1 as SGHTA and CDR2 as FQGNSA. The use of genomic DNA as template underpinned the TCR beta VDJ and CDR3 profiling. TCRdb called the reads again in MiXCR, with one record for every CDR3 protein. The sample holds some 42,000 distinct CDR3 sequences, approximately 71% seen once. Specimen: sorted CD4+, CD8+, or CD8+CD57+ T cells (not recorded which) from PBMCs. The TCR comes from a human donor in good health, serving as a control. The rearrangement uses TRBV7-2 and TRBJ1-2, with 9 bases fitting TRBD1. The CDR3 sequence: CASSSDRGYGYTF. In nucleotides, the CDR3 is TGTGCCAGCAGCTCCGACAGGGGGTATGGCTACACCTTC.